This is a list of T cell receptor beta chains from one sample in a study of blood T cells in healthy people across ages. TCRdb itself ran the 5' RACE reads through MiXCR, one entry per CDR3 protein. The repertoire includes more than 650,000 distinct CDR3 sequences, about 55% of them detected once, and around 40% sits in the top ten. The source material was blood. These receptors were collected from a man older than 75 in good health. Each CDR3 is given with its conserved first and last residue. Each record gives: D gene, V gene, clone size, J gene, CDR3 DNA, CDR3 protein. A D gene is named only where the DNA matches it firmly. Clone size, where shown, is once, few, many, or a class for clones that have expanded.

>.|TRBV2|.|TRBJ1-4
TGTGCCAGCACGGGATCGGGGGCAACTAATGAAAAACTGTTTTTT
CASTGSGATNEKLFF
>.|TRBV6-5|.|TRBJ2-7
TGTGCCAGCAGTTCCCCCTTTGGCAGGGGGACTTCCTACGAGCAGTACTTC
CASSSPFGRGTSYEQYF
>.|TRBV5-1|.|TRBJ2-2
TGCGCCAGCAGCCTGGACGGATCGAACACCGGGGAGCTGTTTTTT
CASSLDGSNTGELFF
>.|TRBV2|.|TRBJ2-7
TGTGCCAGCAGCGGTCCCTCGGGGGATAGCTCCTACGAGCAGTACTTC
CASSGPSGDSSYEQYF
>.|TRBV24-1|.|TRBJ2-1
TGTGCCACCAGTGATTTGGCGGTCGATGAGCAGTTCTTC
CATSDLAVDEQFF
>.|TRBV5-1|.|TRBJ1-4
TGCGCCAGCAGCTTGGATTGGGGTAATGAAAAACTGTTTTTT
CASSLDWGNEKLFF
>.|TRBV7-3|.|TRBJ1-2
TGTGCCAGCAGCGTCTCAGGGCTGAAGGGCTACACCTTC
CASSVSGLKGYTF
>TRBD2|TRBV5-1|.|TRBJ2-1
TGCGCCAGCAGCTTGTTGGACCTAGCGGGGGGGCACAATGAGCAGTTCTTC
CASSLLDLAGGHNEQFF
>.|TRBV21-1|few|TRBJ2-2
TGTGCCAGCAGCAAAGCTTTCTCTCGACAGGCGAACACCGGGGAGCTGTTTTTT
CASSKAFSRQANTGELFF
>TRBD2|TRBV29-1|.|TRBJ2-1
TGCAGCGCACAACCCGGGACAGCTGGGACTAGCGGAAACAATGAGCAGTTCTTC
CSAQPGTAGTSGNNEQFF
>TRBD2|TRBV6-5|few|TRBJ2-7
TGTGCCAGCAGTTTACTAGCGGGAGAGGAAAAGCAGTACTTC
CASSLLAGEEKQYF
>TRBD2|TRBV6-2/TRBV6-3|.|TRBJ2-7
TGTGCCAGCAGTATCCCGGGACTAGCGGGAGGGCCCCACGAGCAGTACTTC
CASSIPGLAGGPHEQYF
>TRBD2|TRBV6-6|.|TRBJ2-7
TGTGCCAGCAGTATGTCGCTAGCGGATCCCTACGAGCAGTACTTC
CASSMSLADPYEQYF
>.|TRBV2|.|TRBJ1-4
TGTGCCAGCAGTGAAGTGGGGACGGCGGGTGAAAAACTGTTTTTT
CASSEVGTAGEKLFF
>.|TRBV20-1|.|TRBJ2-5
TGCAGTGCTAGCCCCGAAGAGACCCAGTACTTC
CSASPEETQYF
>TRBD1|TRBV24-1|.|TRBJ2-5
TGTGCCACCAGTGATCAACGGACAGGGGGAGAGACCCAGTACTTC
CATSDQRTGGETQYF
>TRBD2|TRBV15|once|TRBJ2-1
TGTGCCACCAGCAGCGGGAGGGCCCCCTACAATGAGCAGTTCTTC
CATSSGRAPYNEQFF
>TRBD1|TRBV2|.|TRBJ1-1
TGTGCCAGCAGTGCCGAGGGACAGGGGGTAACTGAAGCTTTCTTT
CASSAEGQGVTEAFF
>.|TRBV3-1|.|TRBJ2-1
TGTGCCAGCAGCCAAATTAGCGTGCTTCCCAATGAGCAGTTCTTC
CASSQISVLPNEQFF
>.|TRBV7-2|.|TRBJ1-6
TGTGCCAGCAGGGATGTCGACAGGTCGAATTCACCCCTCCACTTT
CASRDVDRSNSPLHF
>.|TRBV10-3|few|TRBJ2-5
TGTGCCATCAGTGAGACAGACTCGGGTACAGAGACCCAGTACTTC
CAISETDSGTETQYF
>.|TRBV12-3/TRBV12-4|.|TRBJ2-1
TGTGCCAGCAGCTTGGGCTACAATGAGAAGTACTTC
CASSLGYNEKYF